The rows below give T cell receptor beta chains drawn from one sample of a study of blood T cell repertoires in COVID-19. Profiled with immunoSEQ multiplex PCR; TCRdb holds only in-frame clones, not every one. Among 250,000 to 350,000 clones, around 87% were seen once, and the ten largest hold 5.3%. Sequenced material: PBMCs or T cells enriched from blood (not recorded which). Receptors originate from a woman in her twenties or thirties who had recovered from COVID-19. Both conserved end residues are part of each CDR3. D genes are given only for firm matches. Not every row has a clone size; where given, it reads once, few, many or a size class.

d_call: TRBD2
v_call: TRBV27
clone_size: NA
j_call: TRBJ2-7
cdr3_nt: TGTGCCAGCAGTCGGACTAGCGGGGGCACTTCCTACGAGCAGTACTTC
cdr3_aa: CASSRTSGGTSYEQYF

d_call: NA
v_call: TRBV19
clone_size: NA
j_call: TRBJ2-3
cdr3_nt: TGTGCCAGTACCCTGCTATCTAGCACAGATACGCAGTATTTT
cdr3_aa: CASTLLSSTDTQYF

d_call: TRBD2
v_call: TRBV7-6
clone_size: NA
j_call: TRBJ2-2
cdr3_nt: TGTGCCAGCAGCGTGAGCGGGGGCCTCACCGGGGAGCTGTTTTTT
cdr3_aa: CASSVSGGLTGELFF

d_call: TRBD1
v_call: TRBV28
clone_size: many
j_call: TRBJ2-7
cdr3_nt: TGTGCCAGCAGTCTCCGGGACAGGCAAGTCTACGAGCAGTACTTC
cdr3_aa: CASSLRDRQVYEQYF

d_call: TRBD2
v_call: TRBV28
clone_size: NA
j_call: TRBJ2-1
cdr3_nt: TGTGCCAGCAGTGTAGCGGGGGGGCCTAATGAGCAGTTCTTC
cdr3_aa: CASSVAGGPNEQFF

d_call: TRBD1
v_call: TRBV4-3
clone_size: NA
j_call: TRBJ2-7
cdr3_nt: TGCGCCAGCAGCCAGGGGACAGGGGTAAGGATAGCCTACGAGCAGTACTTC
cdr3_aa: CASSQGTGVRIAYEQYF

d_call: TRBD1
v_call: TRBV2
clone_size: NA
j_call: TRBJ1-2
cdr3_nt: TGTGCCAGCAGTCCGGGACAGGGCACAGCTAACTATGGCTACACCTTC
cdr3_aa: CASSPGQGTANYGYTF

d_call: NA
v_call: TRBV3-1/TRBV3-2
clone_size: NA
j_call: TRBJ1-2
cdr3_nt: TGTGCCAGCAGCCAAGTTTGGGGGGATGGCTACACCTTC
cdr3_aa: CASSQVWGDGYTF

d_call: NA
v_call: TRBV6-4
clone_size: NA
j_call: TRBJ1-5
cdr3_nt: TGTGCCAGCAGTGACTGCCTTGAGGGAGTTTATAGCAATCAGCCCCAGCATTTT
cdr3_aa: CASSDCLEGVYSNQPQHF

d_call: TRBD1
v_call: TRBV13
clone_size: NA
j_call: TRBJ1-1
cdr3_nt: TGTGCCAGCAGTACAGGGGGGGCGAACACTGAAGCTTTCTTT
cdr3_aa: CASSTGGANTEAFF

d_call: NA
v_call: TRBV29-1
clone_size: NA
j_call: TRBJ1-4
cdr3_nt: TGCAGCGTTGAGAGGGGGGGGGATGAAAAACTGTTTTTT
cdr3_aa: CSVERGGDEKLFF

d_call: TRBD1
v_call: TRBV6-5
clone_size: NA
j_call: TRBJ1-6
cdr3_nt: TGTGCCAGCAAGCGGGACAGGGGTTATTCACCCCTCCACTTT
cdr3_aa: CASKRDRGYSPLHF

d_call: NA
v_call: TRBV4-1
clone_size: NA
j_call: TRBJ1-5
cdr3_nt: TGCGCCAGCAGCCTCGGCCAAACAGACGGCATGGATCAGCCCCAGCATTTT
cdr3_aa: CASSLGQTDGMDQPQHF

d_call: TRBD2
v_call: TRBV18
clone_size: NA
j_call: TRBJ2-7
cdr3_nt: TGTGCCAGCTCACTAGCGGGGGGCTCTTTCGAGCAGTACTTC
cdr3_aa: CASSLAGGSFEQYF

d_call: NA
v_call: TRBV3-1/TRBV3-2
clone_size: few
j_call: TRBJ1-2
cdr3_nt: TGTGCCAGCAGCCAATGGGAGGGTAACTATGGCTACACCTTC
cdr3_aa: CASSQWEGNYGYTF

d_call: NA
v_call: TRBV18
clone_size: NA
j_call: TRBJ1-3
cdr3_nt: TGTGCCAGCTCACCACGGAGGGGCGACACCATATATTTT
cdr3_aa: CASSPRRGDTIYF

d_call: NA
v_call: TRBV11-2
clone_size: NA
j_call: TRBJ1-2
cdr3_nt: TGTGCCAGCAGCTCCGGTTACTATGGCTACACCTTC
cdr3_aa: CASSSGYYGYTF

d_call: TRBD1
v_call: TRBV5-1
clone_size: NA
j_call: TRBJ1-3
cdr3_nt: TGCGCCAGCAGCCGGACAGGGAGCTCTGGAAACACCATATATTTT
cdr3_aa: CASSRTGSSGNTIYF

d_call: NA
v_call: TRBV27
clone_size: NA
j_call: TRBJ1-1
cdr3_nt: TGTGCCAGCAGTTTATCGGGAGGGTGGGGCACTGAAGCTTTCTTT
cdr3_aa: CASSLSGGWGTEAFF

d_call: NA
v_call: TRBV7-2
clone_size: NA
j_call: TRBJ1-6
cdr3_nt: TGTGCCAGCAGCTTAGCGGGCAGGGAGGTATCCTATAATTCACCCCTCCACTTT
cdr3_aa: CASSLAGREVSYNSPLHF

d_call: NA
v_call: TRBV6-4
clone_size: NA
j_call: TRBJ1-6
cdr3_nt: TGTGCCAGCAGTGACTCGAGTGAGGATAATTCACCCCTCCACTTT
cdr3_aa: CASSDSSEDNSPLHF

d_call: TRBD2
v_call: TRBV9
clone_size: few
j_call: TRBJ2-1
cdr3_nt: TGTGCCAGCAGCCTGCGACTAGCGGGGGACCCCCCTACTAACAATGAGCAGTTCTTC
cdr3_aa: CASSLRLAGDPPTNNEQFF

d_call: TRBD2
v_call: TRBV4-1
clone_size: many
j_call: TRBJ2-3
cdr3_nt: TGCGCCAGCAGCCAAGATCTTGAGACTAGCGGGGGAACTAGCACAGATACGCAGTATTTT
cdr3_aa: CASSQDLETSGGTSTDTQYF

d_call: NA
v_call: TRBV19
clone_size: NA
j_call: TRBJ1-4
cdr3_nt: TGTGCCAGTAGCCAACAGGGACGGGGAAGTGAAAAACTGTTTTTT
cdr3_aa: CASSQQGRGSEKLFF

d_call: NA
v_call: TRBV4-1
clone_size: NA
j_call: TRBJ2-4
cdr3_nt: TGCGCCAGCAGCCATGCTACACCGGGACTCCGGCTAGCCAAAAACATTCAGTACTTC
cdr3_aa: CASSHATPGLRLAKNIQYF

d_call: TRBD1
v_call: TRBV7-8
clone_size: NA
j_call: TRBJ2-5
cdr3_nt: TGTGCCAGCAGTCGGACAGGGCTACTAGAGACCCAGTACTTC
cdr3_aa: CASSRTGLLETQYF

d_call: NA
v_call: TRBV5-4
clone_size: NA
j_call: TRBJ2-7
cdr3_nt: TGTGCCAGCAGCTTGCAGGGGATAGGCTCCTACGAGCAGTACTTC
cdr3_aa: CASSLQGIGSYEQYF

d_call: NA
v_call: TRBV9
clone_size: NA
j_call: TRBJ2-6
cdr3_nt: TGTGCCAGCAGCGTAGCCCGCTCTGGGGCCAACGTCCTGACTTTC
cdr3_aa: CASSVARSGANVLTF

d_call: TRBD1
v_call: TRBV19
clone_size: NA
j_call: TRBJ1-4
cdr3_nt: TGTGCCAGTAGTATATCACGTCGGACAGGGGGCTCCGAAAAACTGTTTTTT
cdr3_aa: CASSISRRTGGSEKLFF

d_call: NA
v_call: TRBV7-2
clone_size: NA
j_call: TRBJ1-1
cdr3_nt: TGTGCCAGCAGCTTTATACCGGGACAGAACACTGAAGCTTTCTTT
cdr3_aa: CASSFIPGQNTEAFF

d_call: NA
v_call: TRBV4-1
clone_size: NA
j_call: TRBJ1-2
cdr3_nt: TGCGCCAGCAGCCAATCATTCGGCTACACCTTC
cdr3_aa: CASSQSFGYTF

d_call: TRBD1
v_call: TRBV3-1/TRBV3-2
clone_size: few
j_call: TRBJ2-1
cdr3_nt: TGTGCCAGCAGCCCGGACAGGGAGTACAATGAGCAGTTCTTC
cdr3_aa: CASSPDREYNEQFF

d_call: NA
v_call: TRBV2
clone_size: once
j_call: TRBJ1-1
cdr3_nt: TGTGCCAGCAGCCCCAGGTTAAACACTGAAGCTTTCTTT
cdr3_aa: CASSPRLNTEAFF

d_call: NA
v_call: TRBV5-8
clone_size: NA
j_call: TRBJ1-6
cdr3_nt: TGTGCCAGCAGCTTGGGTCAGGGGACGGGGTATTCACCCCTCCACTTT
cdr3_aa: CASSLGQGTGYSPLHF

d_call: NA
v_call: TRBV5-1
clone_size: NA
j_call: TRBJ1-2
cdr3_nt: TGCGCCAGCAGCCTTCGAGGCGGTCGTAACTATGGCTACACCTTC
cdr3_aa: CASSLRGGRNYGYTF

d_call: TRBD1
v_call: TRBV5-4
clone_size: NA
j_call: TRBJ1-4
cdr3_nt: TGTGCCAGCAGCCCCCGGACAGGGGGTAATGAAAAACTGTTTTTT
cdr3_aa: CASSPRTGGNEKLFF

d_call: NA
v_call: TRBV19
clone_size: NA
j_call: TRBJ2-2
cdr3_nt: TGTGCCAGTATCCAGGGATCGAACACCGGGGAGCTGTTTTTT
cdr3_aa: CASIQGSNTGELFF

d_call: TRBD2
v_call: TRBV11-2
clone_size: NA
j_call: TRBJ2-7
cdr3_nt: TGTGCCAGCAGCTTAGAGGGCGTGGGGACTAGCGGATACGAGCAGTACTTC
cdr3_aa: CASSLEGVGTSGYEQYF

d_call: TRBD1
v_call: TRBV4-3
clone_size: NA
j_call: TRBJ1-4
cdr3_nt: TGCGCCAGCAGCCGGGCCGGGACAGAGAATGAAAAACTGTTTTTT
cdr3_aa: CASSRAGTENEKLFF